This TCR beta chain stems from a study of regulatory T cells in long-lasting Graves disease. Findings and caveats of the study: What was studied was peripheral blood only, and not thyroid tissue.

The authors built TCR beta libraries using iRepertoire HTBI primers and Arm-PCR of CDR3 regions. TCRdb redid the calling of the multiplex PCR reads with MiXCR, one entry per CDR3 protein. The sample holds hundreds of thousands of distinct CDR3 sequences, roughly 13% seen once. Between the trimmed V and J ends, which lost 3 bases and 4 bases, there was a span of 13 bases. The CDR3 contains 14 residues. Germline values: CDR1 DFQATT, CDR2 SNEGSKA (reference sequence). Time point meaning: newly diagnosed GD, antithyroid drugs for less than 3 months. RNA extracted from PBMCs served as the sequencing template. The patients were drawn from one endocrinology department in Xi'an, China. This clonotype has at least ten counts. No antigen is known for it. The same sample was also used in a study of T cells in Graves' hyperthyroidism and ophthalmopathy. That source adds: Clonotypes that were expanded in thyroid above 0.001 mostly appeared in blood too.

Sequencing was performed on peripheral blood mononuclear cells (PBMCs), taken at new diagnosis, from a patient treated with antithyroid drugs. The receptor was derived from a man aged 30 to 45 with Graves disease. The chain combines TRBV20-1 with TRBJ1-5; D perhaps matches TRBD1 (6 bases). The CDR3 loop reads CSASAGARNQPQHF. For the CDR3, the DNA is TGCAGTGCTAGTGCAGGGGCCAGAAATCAGCCCCAGCATTTT.